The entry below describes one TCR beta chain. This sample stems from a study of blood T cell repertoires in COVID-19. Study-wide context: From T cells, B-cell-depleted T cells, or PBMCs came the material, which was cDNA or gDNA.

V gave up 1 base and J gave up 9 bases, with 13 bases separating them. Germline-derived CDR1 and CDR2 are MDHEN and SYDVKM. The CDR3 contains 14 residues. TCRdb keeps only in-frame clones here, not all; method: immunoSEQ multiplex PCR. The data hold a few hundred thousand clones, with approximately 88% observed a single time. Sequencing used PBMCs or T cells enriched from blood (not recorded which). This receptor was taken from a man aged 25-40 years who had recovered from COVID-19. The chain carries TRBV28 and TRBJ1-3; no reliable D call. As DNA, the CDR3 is TGTGCCAGCAGTTTATCCGGTGGAGGCACCACCATATATTTT. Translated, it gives CASSLSGGGTTIYF.